This T cell receptor (beta chain) was sequenced during a study of T-cell reconstitution after alpha-beta-depleted transplantation in children. This CDR3 spans 14 amino acids. J was trimmed by 8 bases and V by 5 bases; bases with no gene match: 10. Preparing the TCRbeta library involved the use of unique molecular identifiers. TCRdb independently ran MiXCR on the PCR reads; one entry per CDR3 protein. Seen here are 440,000 or so distinct CDR3 sequences, about a tenth observed once, and the top ten hold approximately 5%. This clonotype showed up many times. Source: PBMCs from the stem cell graft donor, taken from the stem cell graft. J is TRBJ1-2 and V is TRBV12-3 or TRBV12-4; 8 nucleotides line up with TRBD1. This TCR was sampled from a human donor who donated a stem cell graft to a child with acute myeloid leukemia. Here the CDR3 DNA reads TGTGCCAGCAGTCTCCAGAGGACAGGGAAAGGCTACACCTTC. Translation: CASSLQRTGKGYTF.